The present T cell receptor beta chain was sequenced within a study of blood T cells in healthy people across ages. The study, taken as a whole, reports: More naive CD4+ cells and higher diversity were found in long-lived than in aged donors.

As regards this clonotype: Its target is unknown.

CDR3 length: 14 residues. The germline gives CDR1 SGHRS, CDR2 YFSETQ. Trimming took 0 bases from V and 8 from J, leaving 11 bases between them. A sample-barcoded 5' primer and a J-beta primer mix were used in a second PCR of roughly 6 to 11 cycles. One entry per CDR3 protein, called by TCRdb with MiXCR from the 5' RACE reads. The repertoire holds approximately 780,000 distinct CDR3 sequences, with roughly 25% as singletons. The sample was also linked to a second study, of T cells of mothers and their children. As reported in that work: A few healthy Caucasian mothers, along with their six children, served as the donors.

The specimen sequenced was blood. This TCR was recovered from a boy aged 5-17 years in good health. The chain couples TRBV5-1 to TRBJ1-4; D ambiguous. The CDR3: CASSLDIGNEKLFF. CDR3 DNA: TGCGCCAGCAGCTTGGACATTGGGAACGAAAAACTGTTTTTT. The whole variable domain, filled in from reference TRBV5-1 and TRBJ1-4, reads KAGVTQTPRYLIKTRGQQVTLSCSPISGHRSVSWYQQTPGQGLQFLFEYFSETQRNKGNFPGRFSGRQFSNSRSEMNVSTLELGDSALYLCASSLDIGNEKLFFGSGTQLSVL.